Listed here are 10 T cell receptor beta chains from one sample, sequenced in a study of shared clonotypes between healthy human individuals. The method was immunoSEQ multiplex PCR; TCRdb's version includes in-frame clones alone and lacks a portion of them. This sample has 2 million to 2.5 million clones, with 85% to 95% found just once. The specimen sequenced was naive CD4+ T cells from PBMCs. The sample's subset: CD45RA+ positively selected. Every receptor here comes from a man younger than 35 in good health. Some clones in this sample may be carry-over from other donors' samples.

The chain links TRBV7-9 to TRBJ2-7; 9 bases line up with TRBD2. The CDR3 length is 14 residues. The junction had 5 bases not matched to a gene; V was cut back by 2 bases and J by 6 bases. Germline CDR1 and CDR2: SEHNR and FQNEAQ (reference sequence). In nucleotides, the CDR3 is TGTGCCAGCAGCTTAAATAGCGGGAGTCGCGAGCAGTACTTC. Translated, it gives CASSLNSGSREQYF.

The chain is built from TRBV10-3 and TRBJ1-5; a possible D gene is TRBD1 (6 bases). Germline lookup yields CDR1 ENHRY and CDR2 SYGVKD. This CDR3 spans 14 amino acids. V gave up 6 bases and J gave up 7 bases, with 16 bases separating them. Written as DNA, the CDR3 is TGTGCCATCAGCGCAGGGACGGGGGGCCAGCCCCAGCATTTT. This encodes CAISAGTGGQPQHF.

A note on this clone: Other DNA sequences in the sample encode the same CDR3. The rearrangement joins TRBV28 to TRBJ2-7, with a weak D call TRBD2 (5 bases). V was cut by 2 bases and J by 6 bases, with 8 bases left in between. The CDR3 contains 12 residues. The germline V gene has CDR1 MDHEN and CDR2 SYDVKM. The CDR3 nucleotides read TGTGCCAGCAGTTTAGCGGGCGGCGAGCAGTACTTC. Its translation: CASSLAGGEQYF.

In regard to this clone: The junction and the germline gene differ at one end; a read error may be behind it. This chain joins TRBV5-5 and TRBJ1-2, with a tentative D call TRBD1 (5 bases). The CDR3 consists of 15 residues. Germline CDR1 and CDR2: SGHKS and YYEKEE (reference sequence). The CDR3 loop reads CASSLIVTTGYGHTF. Written as DNA, the CDR3 is TGTGCCAGCAGCTTGATTGTGACAACAGGCTATGGCCACACCTTC.

The chain links TRBV5-6 to TRBJ2-7; 7 bases align to TRBD2. The V gene's germline CDR1 is SGHDT and CDR2 YYEEEE. V shed 1 base, J shed 3 bases, and the junction held 4 bases outside the gene matches. The CDR3 is 14 residues long. CDR3 loop: CASSLRGVGYEQYF. The CDR3 nucleotides read TGTGCCAGCAGCTTGCGGGGGGTCGGCTACGAGCAGTACTTC.

The V and J genes are TRBV7-2 and TRBJ2-1; TRBD2 aligns across 8 bases. Per the germline V gene, CDR1 is SGHTA and CDR2 is FQGNSA. The junction had 10 bases not matched to a gene; V was cut back by 5 bases and J by 10 bases. The CDR3 has 14 residues. CDR3 protein: CASSPGGGLREQFF. The DNA for the CDR3 is TGTGCCAGCAGCCCGGGAGGGGGGTTGAGGGAGCAGTTCTTC.

This clone appeared a single time. This chain joins TRBV6-5 and TRBJ1-2; maybe TRBD1 (6 bases). The CDR3 consists of 15 residues. Trimming removed 6 bases at V and 0 bases at J, with 14 bases between. Germline CDR1 is MNHEY and CDR2 is SVGAGI. CDR3 sequence: CASRFRGYSNYGYTF. CDR3 nucleotide sequence: TGTGCCAGCAGGTTCAGGGGATATTCTAACTATGGCTACACCTTC.

The chain is built from TRBV28 and TRBJ2-2; TRBD2 agrees at 12 bases. There are 17 residues in the CDR3. Germline V lookup: CDR1 MDHEN, CDR2 SYDVKM. With 3 bases clipped from V and 6 bases from J, the junction kept 8 bases outside the gene matches. This CDR3 is CASSLSRLAGVPGELFF. Here the CDR3 DNA reads TGTGCCAGCAGTTTGTCCCGACTAGCGGGAGTCCCCGGGGAGCTGTTTTTT.

This clone has only a few counts. V and J are TRBV29-1 and TRBJ1-4, with unresolved D. The CDR3 has 13 amino acids. The V end was cut by 4 bases, the J end by 5 bases, with 11 bases between. The germline V gene encodes CDR1 SQVTM and CDR2 ANQGSEA. The CDR3 DNA reads TGCAGCGTTGTTTGGCCGGCGAATGAAAAACTGTTTTTT. Translated, it gives CSVVWPANEKLFF.

This chain joins TRBV7-2 and TRBJ2-7; possible D gene TRBD1, 6 bases. The CDR3 is 12 amino acids. V was trimmed by 2 bases and J by 9 bases, leaving 11 bases between them. Germline CDR1 reads SGHTA; CDR2 reads FQGNSA. DNA of the CDR3: TGTGCCAGCAGCTTACTGCTAGGGGGGCAGTACTTC. This sequence encodes CASSLLLGGQYF.